This entry is about one T cell receptor beta chain. The data were taken from a study of blood T cell repertoires in COVID-19. Overall study context: Spain, Italy and the United States supplied samples that represented acute and convalescent COVID-19. Nucleic acid was either cDNA or gDNA, and it came from T cells, B-cell-depleted T cells, or PBMCs.

Per the study methods: It was from reference gene primer amplification that nucleated cell counts were estimated. The protocol was immunoSEQ multiplex PCR, while the TCRdb copy is restricted to in-frame clones and leaves out a portion. V, J and clone size are those of that table, while D and trimming were read from the DNA. The sample includes about 260,000 clones, almost 85% of them seen just once. The clonotype comes from a woman at least 80 years old with acute or convalescent COVID-19. Sequencing input: peripheral blood.

In nucleotides, the CDR3 is TGTGCCAGCTCACCACCGGGGGGACAGACCTACGAGCAGTACTTC. Translated, it gives CASSPPGGQTYEQYF. This chain connects TRBV18 to TRBJ2-7; possible D gene TRBD1, 7 bases. The CDR3 is 15 amino acids. V was cut by 0 bases and J by 2 bases, with 11 bases left in between. Germline V lookup: CDR1 KGHSH, CDR2 LQKENI.